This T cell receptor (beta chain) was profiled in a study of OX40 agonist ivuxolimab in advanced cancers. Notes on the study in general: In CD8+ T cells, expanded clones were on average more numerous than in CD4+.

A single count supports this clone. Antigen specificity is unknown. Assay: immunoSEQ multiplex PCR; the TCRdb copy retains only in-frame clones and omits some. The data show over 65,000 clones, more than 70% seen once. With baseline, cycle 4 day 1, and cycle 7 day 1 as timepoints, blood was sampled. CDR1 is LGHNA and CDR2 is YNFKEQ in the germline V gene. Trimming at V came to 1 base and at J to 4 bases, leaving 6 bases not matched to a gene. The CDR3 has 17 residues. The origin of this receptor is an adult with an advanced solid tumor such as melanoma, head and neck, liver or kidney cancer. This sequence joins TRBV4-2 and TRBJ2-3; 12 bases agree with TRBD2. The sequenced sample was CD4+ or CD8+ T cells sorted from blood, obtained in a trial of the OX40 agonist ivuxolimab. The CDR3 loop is CASSQGKTSGSADTQYF. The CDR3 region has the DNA TGTGCCAGCAGCCAAGGGAAGACTAGCGGGAGTGCAGATACGCAGTATTTT.